Detailed here is one TCR beta chain. What it binds is not known. Sequencing was done on patients that had shown CD8+CD57+ cell expansion by flow cytometry. CDR3 and TCR beta VDJ profiling relied on genomic DNA as the template. TCRdb ran MiXCR on the reads and lists one entry per CDR3 protein. The sample holds under 500,000 distinct CDR3 sequences, less than 35% seen once. V lost 6 bases, J lost 2 bases, and 17 bases lay in between. This CDR3 has 15 residues. Germline V gene lookup returns CDR1 MGHDK and CDR2 SYGVNS. The data derive from a study of CD8+CD57+ T cells in acquired aplastic anemia. The study's findings and limits: The number of CD8+ CDR3 sequences shared by patients and controls was about 27.

The receptor's source is a human donor with aplastic anemia. Material: sorted CD4+, CD8+, or CD8+CD57+ T cells (not recorded which) from PBMCs. The V and J genes are TRBV25-1 and TRBJ2-7, with TRBD2 as a possible D gene (6 bases). The CDR3, as DNA: TGTGCCAGCAGCTTAGTACTCGGAGGGACCTACGAGCAGTACTTC. Protein product: CASSLVLGGTYEQYF.